The 25 T cell receptor beta chains presented below share a single source sample, sequenced in a study of Graves' ophthalmopathy and Graves' hyperthyroidism. Amplified TCR beta CDR3 regions were obtained using RNA transcripts as template. An opening RT-PCR round employed HTBI primers and preceded a second-round multiplex PCR. TCRdb passed the multiplex PCR reads through MiXCR, listing each CDR3 protein once. The data hold a few hundred thousand distinct CDR3 sequences, with less than 45% observed a single time. Sequencing was done on a sample of peripheral blood or thyroid tissue (not recorded which). The receptors were sampled from an adult man with Graves' hyperthyroidism.

This clonotype was found many times. The chain employs TRBV10-3 and TRBJ1-1, with no clear D. The CDR3 consists of 13 residues. The ends were cut back, 0 bases at V and 4 bases at J, with 6 bases in the middle. CDR1 is ENHRY, CDR2 SYGVKD, per germline. For the CDR3, the DNA is TGTGCCATCAGTGAGTCGGGTTCCACTGAAGCTTTCTTT. It is translated as CAISESGSTEAFF.

This clonotype was observed many times. The chain recombines TRBV7-8 with TRBJ1-4; D is ambiguous. V lost 4 bases and J lost 0, with 9 bases in between. Germline V gives CDR1 SGHVS, CDR2 FQNEAQ. The CDR3 has 15 residues. The CDR3 nucleotides read TGTGCCAGCAGCTCAAGACCCGCAACTAATGAAAAACTGTTTTTT. This translates into CASSSRPATNEKLFF. The full variable domain, rest sourced from reference TRBV7-8 and TRBJ1-4, is GAGVSQSPRYKVAKRGQDVALRCDPISGHVSLFWYQQALGQGPEFLTYFQNEAQLDKSGLPSDRFFAERPEGSVSTLKIQRTQQEDSAVYLCASSSRPATNEKLFFGSGTQLSVL.

In its sample, this clonotype was seen many times. This chain uses TRBV24-1 with TRBJ1-2; D call uncertain. Trimming took 5 bases from V and 1 from J, leaving 4 bases between them. CDR1 and CDR2 (germline): KGHDR, SFDVKD. This CDR3 has 12 amino acids. The CDR3 DNA follows: TGTGCCACCAGTGCGAATAACTATGGCTACACCTTC. Protein: CATSANNYGYTF.

The CDR3 DNA sequence: TGCAGCGTTGATGAGACGGAACTATTTGGCTACACCTTC. The encoded protein is CSVDETELFGYTF. The chain is built from TRBV29-1 and TRBJ1-2; D call uncertain. The germline V gene has CDR1 SQVTM and CDR2 ANQGSEA. The V and J ends lost 3 bases and 7 bases respectively, with 15 bases between them. The CDR3 is 13 amino acids. Together with reference TRBV29-1 and TRBJ1-2, the CDR3 gives the full variable domain: SAVISQKPSRDICQRGTSLTIQCQVDSQVTMMFWYRQQPGQSLTLIATANQGSEATYESGFVIDKFPISRPNLTFSTLTVSNMSPEDSSIYLCSVDETELFGYTFGSGTRLTVV.

This chain links TRBV30 with TRBJ2-7; D uncertain. CDR1 is GTSNPN and CDR2 is SVGIG in the germline V gene (reference sequence). This CDR3 is 11 amino acids long. V was shortened by 7 bases and J by 3 bases, with 10 bases between the two germline ends. CDR3 amino acids: CAYSADYEQYF. Written as DNA, the CDR3 is TGTGCCTATTCGGCAGACTACGAGCAGTACTTC.

This clonotype was seen at least ten times. The chain has TRBV24-1 and TRBJ2-2; maybe TRBD2 (6 bases). This CDR3 region has 14 residues. V shed 4 bases and J shed 10 bases, with 15 bases lying between them. Germline lookup yields CDR1 KGHDR and CDR2 SFDVKD. CDR3 sequence (DNA): TGTGCCACCAGTGAGACCGCAGGAGGGGAGGAGCTGTTTTTT. Translated, it gives CATSETAGGEELFF.

This clonotype was seen ten or more times. The J gene is TRBJ2-7, the V gene TRBV11-2, with TRBD2 matching over 8 bases. CDR3 length: 14 residues. Germline lookup yields CDR1 SGHAT and CDR2 FQNNGV. The J segment lost 2 bases and the V segment lost 5 bases, leaving 5 bases of the junction unmatched. The CDR3 coding sequence is TGTGCCAGCAGCCCGGGGGGGATGCCCTACGAGCAGTACTTC. Its translation is CASSPGGMPYEQYF. Full variable domain (missing parts from reference TRBV11-2 and TRBJ2-7): EAGVAQSPRYKIIEKRQSVAFWCNPISGHATLYWYQQILGQGPKLLIQFQNNGVVDDSQLPKDRFSAERLKGVDSTLKIQPAKLEDSAVYLCASSPGGMPYEQYFGPGTRLTVT.

This clonotype was detected many times. At one boundary the junction diverges from the germline segment, which might be a read error. The rearrangement links TRBV19 to TRBJ2-5; D not certain. This CDR3 is 13 amino acids long. Per the germline V gene, CDR1 is LNHDA and CDR2 is SQIVND (reference sequence). CDR3 sequence: CASSLENQETQYF. CDR3 nucleotides: TGTGCCAGTAGTTTAGAGAACCAAGAGACCCAGTACTTC. The variable domain in full, completed from reference TRBV19 and TRBJ2-5, reads DGGITQSPKYLFRKEGQNVTLSCEQNLNHDAMYWYRQDPGQGLRLIYYSQIVNDFQKGDIAEGYSVSREKKESFPLTVTSAQKNPTAFYLCASSLENQETQYFGPGTRLLVL.

About this clonotype: A read error is possible here, since a much larger clone lies one base away. This chain joins TRBV9 and TRBJ1-6; 8 nucleotides agree with TRBD1. Germline V gene sequence: CDR1 SGDLS, CDR2 YYNGEE. V lost 0 bases to trimming and J lost 10 bases; unmatched junction nucleotides: 9. The CDR3 runs to 16 residues. Here the CDR3 reads CASSVDQGASESPLHF. CDR3 in DNA: TGTGCCAGCAGCGTAGATCAGGGGGCTTCGGAGTCACCCCTCCACTTT.

The sample holds a few counts of this clonotype. The chain recombines TRBV9 with TRBJ2-5; TRBD2 aligns across 9 bases. With 7 bases clipped from V and 5 bases from J, the junction kept 9 bases outside the gene matches. The CDR3 sequence is 14 residues long. Germline values: CDR1 SGDLS, CDR2 YYNGEE. The CDR3 DNA reads TGTGCCAGCTCCCCCGGTAGCGGGAGTGAGACCCAGTACTTC. Translated, it gives CASSPGSGSETQYF.

This clonotype has only one observation. This sequence joins TRBV12-3 or TRBV12-4 and TRBJ2-5; TRBD2 matches 7 bases. Judging by the DNA end, TRBJ2-1 fits better; the J call may be wrong. The CDR3 has 13 amino acids. The CDR3, as DNA: TGTGCCAGCAGTCCGACTAGCCCGAGAGAGCAGTTCTTC. As protein: CASSPTSPREQFF.

The chain is built from TRBV12-3 or TRBV12-4 and TRBJ2-6; no definite D call. The V gene lost 6 bases and the J gene lost 4 bases, with 10 bases spanning the gap. The CDR3 has 14 residues. The CDR3 DNA reads as TGTGCCAGCAGCCCCGTGACAGGGGCCAACGTCCTGACTTTC. This sequence encodes CASSPVTGANVLTF.

The chain employs TRBV27 and TRBJ1-2; a weak D match, TRBD1 (6 bases). Germline loops: CDR1 MNHEY, CDR2 SMNVEV (reference sequence). The CDR3 spans 13 residues. Deletions cut 10 bases from V and 3 bases from J, with 15 bases between. The CDR3 coding sequence is TGTGCCAACCCCCCCAGGGGCTACTATGGCTACACCTTC. Amino acid sequence: CANPPRGYYGYTF.

The V call is TRBV6-6, the J call TRBJ2-2; TRBD1 matches at 9 bases. J gave up 7 bases and V 7 bases, and 16 bases lay outside the gene matches. This CDR3 comprises 17 residues. CDR1 is MNHNY, CDR2 SVGAGI, per germline (reference sequence). CDR3 nucleotides: TGTGCCAGCACCACATATGGGATGGACAGGGGAATCGGGGAGCTGTTTTTT. As protein: CASTTYGMDRGIGELFF.

Points on this clonotype: The conserved phenylalanine or tryptophan normally closing the CDR3 is absent here, so this likely arose from a read error. CDR3 DNA: TGTGCCATCAGCGACAGGGGGCCTCAATCTGGAAACACCATATATTCT. It specifies CAISDRGPQSGNTIYS. The rearrangement joins TRBV10-3 to TRBJ1-3, with 10 bases fitting TRBD1. Germline values: CDR1 ENHRY, CDR2 SYGVKD. This CDR3 has 16 amino acids. V dropped 6 bases and J dropped 1; count of bases not matched to a gene: 6.

This clonotype was recorded at least ten times. The rearrangement uses TRBV10-1 and TRBJ2-2; 10 nucleotides agree with TRBD1. Germline V gene sequence: CDR1 WNHNN, CDR2 SYGVQD (reference sequence). The length of the CDR3 is 15 residues. V gave up 5 bases and J gave up 5 bases; unmatched junction bases: 5. CDR3 amino acids: CASSPRTGGTGELFF. The CDR3 DNA reads as TGCGCCAGCAGTCCTCGGACAGGGGGGACCGGGGAGCTGTTTTTT.

CDR3 sequence reads: CATSRETSGSRETQYF. For the CDR3, the DNA is TGTGCCACCAGCAGAGAGACTAGCGGGAGTCGAGAGACCCAGTACTTC. The genes are TRBV15 and TRBJ2-5; TRBD2 matches at 12 bases. Germline CDR1 LNHNV, CDR2 YYDKDF (reference sequence). V was clipped by 0 bases and J by 4 bases; unmatched bases: 3. The CDR3 is 16 amino acids.

This clonotype has ten or more counts. The chain uses TRBV11-2 and TRBJ2-7; 7 nucleotides match TRBD1. Looked up from germline, CDR1 is SGHAT and CDR2 is FQNNGV. The CDR3 has 15 amino acids. V shed 0 bases, J shed 3 bases, and the junction held 5 bases outside the gene matches. CDR3 bases: TGTGCCAGCAGCTTAGATCTAGGGACAGTCTACGAGCAGTACTTC. This translates into CASSLDLGTVYEQYF.

In this sample, this clonotype turned up a few times. The chain carries TRBV3-1 and TRBJ2-7; no clear D. The V gene lost 4 bases and the J gene lost 2 bases, with 12 bases spanning the gap. From germline, CDR1 is LGHDT and CDR2 YNNKEL (reference sequence). The CDR3 consists of 14 residues. The CDR3 here is CASSPRHLPYEQYF. The CDR3 bases are TGTGCCAGCAGCCCAAGACACTTACCCTACGAGCAGTACTTC.

This clonotype was seen many times. The rearrangement joins TRBV7-9 to TRBJ1-2; D is unresolved. CDR3 length equals 14 residues. Germline V gene data show CDR1 as SEHNR and CDR2 as FQNEAQ (reference sequence). Trimming pared 4 bases from V and 7 bases from J, leaving 16 bases between. CDR3 coding DNA: TGTGCCAGCAGCTCCGGGGTTGGGGAAACTGGCTACACCTTC. This gives the protein CASSSGVGETGYTF.

This clonotype was counted many times. The V and J genes are TRBV2 and TRBJ2-7, with D perhaps matching TRBD1 or TRBD2 (5 bases each). Trimming removed 8 bases from V and 4 bases from J, with 15 bases in between. This CDR3 has 13 residues. The germline V gene has CDR1 SNHLY and CDR2 FYNNEI. The CDR3 region is CASVRDAGYEQYF. As DNA, the CDR3 is TGTGCCAGCGTCAGGGACGCCGGATACGAGCAGTACTTC.

This chain joins TRBV7-9 and TRBJ1-5; 10 bases fit TRBD1. Unmatched junction bases numbered 5, after V lost 4 bases and J lost 5 bases. The CDR3 is 15 amino acids. Per germline, CDR1 SEHNR and CDR2 FQNEAQ (reference sequence). The CDR3 DNA is TGTGCCAGCAGCTCAGGGACAGGGGCGGATCAGCCCCAGCATTTT. This translates into CASSSGTGADQPQHF.

This clonotype was seen repeatedly, ten times or more. The rearrangement joins TRBV5-5 to TRBJ2-7; the D gene is possibly TRBD1 (6 bases). This CDR3 is built from 15 residues. Germline V gives CDR1 SGHKS, CDR2 YYEKEE (reference sequence). The V end lost 4 bases, the J end lost 4 bases, and 18 bases lay between the germline ends. The DNA for the CDR3 is TGTGCCAGCAGCCCGCGATGGGACACCTTTTACGAGCAGTACTTC. The encoded protein is CASSPRWDTFYEQYF. The complete variable domain, with remaining parts taken from reference TRBV5-5 and TRBJ2-7, reads DAGVTQSPTHLIKTRGQQVTLRCSPISGHKSVSWYQQVLGQGPQFIFQYYEKEERGRGNFPDRFSARQFPNYSSELNVNALLLGDSALYLCASSPRWDTFYEQYFGPGTRLTVT.

The chain recombines TRBV13 with TRBJ1-4, with 8 bases fitting TRBD1. After removal of 4 bases from V and 8 bases from J, the junction contained 9 bases not matched to a gene. Germline V gives CDR1 PRHDT, CDR2 FYEKMQ (reference sequence). This CDR3 has 15 residues. CDR3 nucleotide sequence: TGTGCCAGCAGCTCACACAGGGGGGGACTAGAAAAACTGTTTTTT. Residues: CASSSHRGGLEKLFF.

The chain couples TRBV12-3 or TRBV12-4 to TRBJ1-4; 9 bases agree with TRBD1. The CDR3 sequence is 15 residues long. Trimming cost V 7 bases and J 8 bases; bases outside gene matches: 11. This CDR3 is CASTKLWTGEEKLFF. The CDR3 DNA is TGTGCCAGCACCAAATTATGGACAGGGGAGGAAAAACTGTTTTTT.